A single sample is the source of the 28 T cell receptor beta chains below, sequenced in a study of blood T cells in healthy people across ages. Together with a sample-barcoded 5' primer, a J-beta primer mix was included in a second PCR lasting roughly 6 to 12 cycles. TCRdb reanalysed the 5' RACE reads using MiXCR and keeps one entry per CDR3 protein. The sample includes approximately 600,000 distinct CDR3 sequences, 58% of them seen just once. The specimen sequenced was blood. These receptors all stem from a man aged 55 to 70 in good health.

The V and J genes are TRBV5-1 and TRBJ1-6; 7 nucleotides line up with TRBD1. V shed 3 bases, J shed 4 bases, and the junction held 7 bases outside the gene matches. The CDR3 has 16 residues. Germline CDR1 SGHRS, CDR2 YFSETQ. CDR3 bases: TGCGCCAGCAGCTCGACCAGACAGGGATATAATTCACCCCTCCACTTT. It codes for CASSSTRQGYNSPLHF.

The rearrangement uses TRBV29-1 and TRBJ2-7, with 7 bases fitting TRBD2. This CDR3 has 15 residues. V lost 4 bases, J lost 0 bases, and 9 bases stayed unmatched. Germline V gives CDR1 SQVTM, CDR2 ANQGSEA. CDR3 in amino acids: CSVASGGHNSYEQYF. CDR3 in DNA: TGCAGCGTTGCCTCGGGAGGCCACAACTCCTACGAGCAGTACTTC.

This clonotype was observed a handful of times. The rearrangement uses TRBV5-5 and TRBJ2-5, with 8 bases identical to TRBD1. Germline CDR1 reads SGHKS; CDR2 reads YYEKEE (reference sequence). Unmatched junction bases numbered 7, after V lost 4 bases and J lost 2 bases. CDR3 length: 15 amino acids. CDR3 bases: TGTGCCAGCAGCGAGAGACAGGGGAGGCAAGAGACCCAGTACTTC. It is translated as CASSERQGRQETQYF.

In this sample, this clonotype turned up many times. The chain employs TRBV29-1 and TRBJ2-7; TRBD2 aligns across 7 bases. CDR3 length: 13 residues. J gave up 7 bases and V 6 bases, and 12 bases lay outside the gene matches. CDR1 SQVTM and CDR2 ANQGSEA come from the germline V gene. CDR3 sequence reads: CSVLLSGGSEQYF. In nucleotides, the CDR3 is TGCAGCGTCCTACTCTCCGGGGGGTCAGAGCAGTACTTC.

In this sample, this clonotype turned up once. The chain carries TRBV7-2 and TRBJ2-1; 8 bases agree with TRBD2. This CDR3 comprises 12 residues. Trimming cost V 8 bases and J 9 bases; bases outside gene matches: 6. Germline CDR1 reads SGHTA; CDR2 reads FQGNSA. DNA for the CDR3: TGTGCCAGCGGCGCGCTAGCGGGTGAGCAGTTCTTC. Translation: CASGALAGEQFF.

The rearrangement links TRBV2 to TRBJ2-5, with D possibly TRBD1 on 5 matching bases. From germline, CDR1 is SNHLY and CDR2 FYNNEI. V lost 0 bases and J lost 7, with 15 bases in between. The CDR3 has 15 residues. The CDR3 bases are TGTGCCAGCAGTGAAGCGCGGCAGGGCTTGGGGACCCAGTACTTC. Translation gives CASSEARQGLGTQYF.

In this sample, this clonotype turned up a few times. V usage is TRBV21-1 and J usage is TRBJ2-1; the tabulated D call, TRBD2, remains unverified against the DNA. TRBV21-1 is a recognized pseudogene. This CDR3 spans 10 amino acids. CDR3 in amino acids: CASRRDEQFF. CDR3 in DNA: TGTGCCAGCCGGAGGGATGAGCAGTTCTTC.

This chain connects TRBV10-3 to TRBJ2-1, with 7 bases identical to TRBD1. The V segment lost 6 bases and the J segment 5 bases; nucleotides outside the gene matches: 7. This CDR3 is 14 amino acids long. Germline CDR1 reads ENHRY; CDR2 reads SYGVKD. The CDR3 reads CAISGQVGNNEQFF. The CDR3 DNA is TGTGCCATCAGCGGACAGGTGGGGAACAATGAGCAGTTCTTC.

The rearrangement joins TRBV27 to TRBJ1-2; 9 positions agree with TRBD1. After removal of 6 bases from V and 7 bases from J, the junction contained 6 bases not matched to a gene. The CDR3 extends over 13 amino acids. Germline V gene data show CDR1 as MNHEY and CDR2 as SMNVEV (reference sequence). CDR3 nucleotide sequence: TGTGCCAGCAGCCAACAGGGGGCATTTGGCTACACCTTC. Translating gives CASSQQGAFGYTF.

The rearrangement joins TRBV9 to TRBJ2-6; 7 bases are a match to TRBD1. The ends lost 4 bases at V and 3 bases at J; junction bases unmatched: 7. The CDR3 spans 16 residues. Germline loops: CDR1 SGDLS, CDR2 YYNGEE. DNA of the CDR3: TGTGCCAGCAGCCGGAGACAGGGTCGTGGGGCCAACGTCCTGACTTTC. Its protein is CASSRRQGRGANVLTF.

Comments on this clonotype: Being one base from a much bigger clone, this may be a read error. The V and J genes are TRBV20-1 and TRBJ1-1; D might be TRBD1 (6 bases). The CDR3 sequence is 15 residues long. Per germline, CDR1 DFQATT and CDR2 SNEGSKA (reference sequence). In DNA, the CDR3 is TGCAATGCTAGAGATATGGGACGGGGGGCCACTGAAGCTTTCTTT. Translating it yields CNARDMGRGATEAFF.

The chain is built from TRBV12-3 or TRBV12-4 and TRBJ1-2; no definite D call. The CDR3 length is 13 residues. Trimming left V 10 bases short and J 1 base short, with 13 bases between. CDR3 bases: TGTGCCACGCTCGCCGGGGTTAACTATGGCTACACCTTC. This sequence encodes CATLAGVNYGYTF.

This clonotype turned up a few times. The chain is built from TRBV29-1 and TRBJ2-7; D is perhaps TRBD1 or TRBD2 (5 bases each). The DNA end lines up better with TRBJ2-5; the J call may be wrong. The germline V gene encodes CDR1 SQVTM and CDR2 ANQGSEA. There are 11 residues in the CDR3. For the CDR3, the DNA is TGCAGCGTTACCAGGGACGGGACCCAGTACTTC. Translated, it gives CSVTRDGTQYF.

J is TRBJ1-2 and V is TRBV20-1, with D unresolved. Trimming stripped 3 bases from V and 0 bases from J, with 14 bases between. The CDR3 is 15 residues long. CDR1 is DFQATT, CDR2 SNEGSKA, per germline (reference sequence). The CDR3 loop is CSASKYKSSNYGYTF. The CDR3 bases are TGCAGTGCTAGTAAATACAAATCCTCTAACTATGGCTACACCTTC.

The chain links TRBV20-1 to TRBJ2-3; D remains ambiguous. The length of the CDR3 is 11 residues. Germline lookup yields CDR1 DFQATT and CDR2 SNEGSKA (reference sequence). Trimming cost V 7 bases and J 0 bases, with 5 bases left between them. DNA for the CDR3: TGCAGTGGCTGGAGCACAGATACGCAGTATTTT. It yields the protein CSGWSTDTQYF.

A few counts support this clonotype. The chain employs TRBV7-2 and TRBJ2-3; D may correspond to TRBD1 or TRBD2 (7 bases each). Looked up from germline, CDR1 is SGHTA and CDR2 is FQGNSA. The CDR3 length is 15 residues. The V gene lost 6 bases and the J gene lost 0 bases, with 13 bases spanning the gap. CDR3 coding DNA: TGTGCCAGCAGGCAGGGGGGGGTTAGCACAGATACGCAGTATTTT. It yields the protein CASRQGGVSTDTQYF.

In its sample, this clonotype was seen a few times. The CDR3 DNA is TGCAGTGCCCTATCGGGCATACAAGAGACCCAGTACTTC. Translating gives CSALSGIQETQYF. This chain connects TRBV20-1 to TRBJ2-5; no firm D call. Per germline, CDR1 DFQATT and CDR2 SNEGSKA (reference sequence). Trimming took off 6 bases at V and 2 bases at J, with 13 bases between the two ends. There are 13 residues in the CDR3.

V gene TRBV5-5 combines with J gene TRBJ2-4; the match to TRBD2 covers 9 bases. V gave up 4 bases and J gave up 5 bases; unmatched junction bases: 10. CDR1 SGHKS and CDR2 YYEKEE come from the germline V gene (reference sequence). There are 16 residues in the CDR3. This CDR3 reads CASSRGPSGVENIQYF. The CDR3 bases are TGTGCCAGCAGCCGGGGACCTAGCGGGGTTGAAAACATTCAGTACTTC. The whole variable domain, filled in from reference TRBV5-5 and TRBJ2-4, reads DAGVTQSPTHLIKTRGQQVTLRCSPISGHKSVSWYQQVLGQGPQFIFQYYEKEERGRGNFPDRFSARQFPNYSSELNVNALLLGDSALYLCASSRGPSGVENIQYFGAGTRLSVL.

The V call is TRBV6-2 or TRBV6-3, the J call TRBJ2-1; D perhaps matches TRBD2 (6 bases). The CDR3 has 13 residues. From germline, CDR1 is MNHEY and CDR2 SVGEGT. The ends were cut back, 4 bases at V and 10 bases at J, with 14 bases in the middle. The chain's CDR3 is CASSSTGVLEQFF. As DNA, the CDR3 is TGTGCCAGCAGTTCCACGGGGGTATTGGAGCAGTTCTTC.

The chain carries TRBV4-1 and TRBJ2-6; D uncertain. The CDR3 length is 16 residues. V was cut by 1 base and J by 2 bases, with 9 bases left in between. Germline assignment: CDR1 MGHRA and CDR2 YSYEKL. In DNA form, the CDR3 reads TGCGCCAGCAGCCAAGGTCTGGGTACTGGGGCCAACGTCCTGACTTTC. Translated, it gives CASSQGLGTGANVLTF.

The chain has TRBV3-1 and TRBJ2-5; TRBD2 matches 15 bases. J gave up 1 base and V 4 bases, and 7 bases lay outside the gene matches. CDR1 LGHDT and CDR2 YNNKEL come from the germline V gene (reference sequence). CDR3 length equals 18 residues. This chain's CDR3 is CASSPTGLAGGIQETQYF. The DNA of the CDR3 is TGTGCCAGCAGCCCTACGGGACTAGCGGGGGGCATCCAAGAGACCCAGTACTTC.

Many counts were recorded for this clonotype. The J gene is TRBJ2-5, the V gene TRBV5-1, with a weak D call TRBD2 (5 bases). The CDR3 length is 11 residues. Trimming left V 5 bases short and J 5 bases short, with 7 bases between. Germline values: CDR1 SGHRS, CDR2 YFSETQ. CDR3 sequence: CASSGEETQYF. Written as DNA, the CDR3 is TGCGCCAGCAGTGGGGAGGAGACCCAGTACTTC.

The chain has TRBV5-1 and TRBJ2-1; TRBD1 matches at 8 bases. Germline CDR1 SGHRS, CDR2 YFSETQ. The CDR3 is 19 amino acids. After removal of 0 bases from V and 1 base from J, the junction contained 12 bases not matched to a gene. The CDR3 protein is CASSLGTGPRDGSYNEQFF. The CDR3 region has the DNA TGCGCCAGCAGCTTGGGGACAGGGCCAAGGGACGGGTCCTACAATGAGCAGTTCTTC.

The chain links TRBV20-1 to TRBJ2-4, with 8 bases fitting TRBD2. The CDR3 is 15 amino acids. Germline CDR1 and CDR2: DFQATT and SNEGSKA (reference sequence). Trimming removed 6 bases from V and 5 bases from J; junction bases left unmatched: 12. The CDR3 reads CSALQKGLGENIQYF. The CDR3, as DNA: TGCAGTGCCTTGCAGAAGGGACTAGGGGAAAACATTCAGTACTTC.

The gene calls are TRBV5-1 and TRBJ1-2; D is unclear. CDR1 and CDR2 (germline): SGHRS, YFSETQ. Trimming removed 2 bases from V and 3 bases from J, with 14 bases in between. The CDR3 covers 15 residues. CDR3: CASSLRGSEDYGYTF. In DNA, the CDR3 is TGCGCCAGCAGCTTACGGGGATCCGAGGACTATGGCTACACCTTC.

This clonotype was picked up a small number of times. The rearrangement uses TRBV29-1 and TRBJ1-2; 7 bases fit TRBD1. The V gene end was trimmed by 5 bases and the J gene end by 6 bases; junction bases not matched to a gene: 9. The CDR3 covers 13 residues. Germline V gene data show CDR1 as SQVTM and CDR2 as ANQGSEA. CDR3 in DNA: TGCAGCGTTCAAAGGGGTACAGGGGATGGCTACACCTTC. It codes for CSVQRGTGDGYTF.

This chain joins TRBV20-1 and TRBJ1-6; 10 nucleotides match TRBD1. The CDR3 has 16 amino acids. In germline, CDR1 is DFQATT, CDR2 SNEGSKA (reference sequence). With 0 bases clipped from V and 7 bases from J, the junction kept 6 bases outside the gene matches. The CDR3 DNA follows: TGCAGTGCTAGAGATCGCGGACAGGGGGGAAATTCACCCCTCCACTTT. It is translated as CSARDRGQGGNSPLHF.

This clonotype was counted a few times. This chain uses TRBV6-6 with TRBJ2-7, with TRBD1 as a possible D gene (6 bases). Germline values: CDR1 MNHNY, CDR2 SVGAGI (reference sequence). This CDR3 is 14 amino acids long. V dropped 7 bases and J dropped 2 bases, with 15 bases sitting between them. CDR3 amino acids: CASTPGQRPYEQYF. The CDR3 DNA reads as TGTGCCAGCACCCCAGGACAGCGACCCTACGAGCAGTACTTC.